This passage covers 26 T cell receptor beta chains from one sample sequenced in a study of cytomegalovirus exposure and HLA in healthy donors. Both 60 Vbeta primers and 13 Jbeta primers went into the PCR. This table comes from immunoSEQ multiplex PCR, and its TCRdb copy is limited to in-frame clones, with some not included. This table holds approximately 130,000 clones, around 86% found once. The sequenced sample consisted of PBMCs. The receptors stem from a woman in her thirties or forties in good health and CMV-seronegative.

This chain links TRBV6-5 with TRBJ1-3, with 7 bases lining up with TRBD1. Trimming cost V 6 bases and J 4 bases; bases outside gene matches: 3. The CDR3 length is 13 residues. CDR1 and CDR2 from the germline V gene are MNHEY and SVGAGI. This chain's CDR3 is CASRKTGGNTIYF. The CDR3 nucleotides read TGTGCCAGCAGAAAGACAGGGGGAAACACCATATATTTT.

This clone was observed a few times. J is TRBJ2-6 and V is TRBV6-1; TRBD1 might be the D (5 bases). The CDR3 sequence is 15 residues long. Trimming cost V 4 bases and J 4 bases, with 11 bases left between them. CDR1 and CDR2 (germline): MNHNS, SASEGT. CDR3 nucleotides: TGTGCCAGCAGTGGCCGGACATCCGGGGCCAACGTCCTGACTTTC. It specifies CASSGRTSGANVLTF.

V and J are TRBV6-6 and TRBJ1-2; D not resolved. Germline loops: CDR1 MNHNY, CDR2 SVGAGI (reference sequence). There are 12 residues in the CDR3. Trimming removed 10 bases at V and 8 bases at J, with 17 bases between. CDR3 amino acids: CATALDPQGYTF. As DNA, the CDR3 is TGTGCCACCGCACTAGATCCCCAGGGCTACACCTTC.

The CDR3, as DNA: TGTGCCAGTAGTATCGGGGGGCTAGGGGGTCAGCCCCAGCATTTT. As protein: CASSIGGLGGQPQHF. The genes are TRBV19 and TRBJ1-5, with a weak D call TRBD1 (6 bases). Germline CDR1 LNHDA, CDR2 SQIVND (reference sequence). Trimming removed 3 bases from V and 6 bases from J, with 15 bases in between. The CDR3 contains 15 residues.

This chain joins TRBV2 and TRBJ1-2, with D perhaps TRBD1 (5 bases). Germline CDR1 reads SNHLY; CDR2 reads FYNNEI. The CDR3 is 15 residues long. V gave up 0 bases and J gave up 4 bases, with 12 bases separating them. In DNA, the CDR3 is TGTGCCAGCAGTGAAGCGGGGCCAGAGTCCTATGGCTACACCTTC. Translation: CASSEAGPESYGYTF.

V and J are TRBV7-9 and TRBJ1-5; TRBD1 matches at 11 bases. The junction had 13 bases not matched to a gene; V was cut back by 4 bases and J by 2 bases. Germline lookup yields CDR1 SEHNR and CDR2 FQNEAQ (reference sequence). The CDR3 totals 19 residues. CDR3 sequence reads: CASSSINWGQGEGNQPQHF. In DNA form, the CDR3 reads TGTGCCAGCAGCTCCATCAATTGGGGACAGGGGGAAGGCAATCAGCCCCAGCATTTT. Full variable domain (outside the CDR3, taken from reference TRBV7-9 and TRBJ1-5): DTGVSQNPRHKITKRGQNVTFRCDPISEHNRLYWYRQTLGQGPEFLTYFQNEAQLEKSRLLSDRFSAERPKGSFSTLEIQRTEQGDSAMYLCASSSINWGQGEGNQPQHFGDGTRLSIL.

This clone was seen only once. The rearrangement links TRBV28 to TRBJ1-3, with TRBD1 matching 7 bases. Germline loops: CDR1 MDHEN, CDR2 SYDVKM. The CDR3 sequence is 16 residues long. Unmatched junction bases numbered 14, after V lost 8 bases and J lost 4 bases. DNA for the CDR3: TGTGCCAGCTCCTTGTACGGGACAGCTATAGGAAACACCATATATTTT. Amino acid sequence: CASSLYGTAIGNTIYF.

The V gene is TRBV4-3, the J gene TRBJ1-1; D is possibly TRBD1 (6 bases). Trimming cost V 3 bases and J 5 bases, with 13 bases left between them. The CDR3 spans 14 residues. Germline CDR1 and CDR2: LGHNA and YSLEER. CDR3: CASSQTGGLTEAFF. In nucleotides, the CDR3 is TGCGCCAGCAGCCAGACGGGGGGGCTAACTGAAGCTTTCTTT.

The chain recombines TRBV30 with TRBJ1-1; D is undetermined. Germline V gene data show CDR1 as GTSNPN and CDR2 as SVGIG (reference sequence). The CDR3 contains 13 residues. Trimming shortened V by 0 bases and J by 1 base, and 6 bases separated the two germline ends. This CDR3 is CAWSVSRNTEAFF. The CDR3 region has the DNA TGTGCCTGGAGTGTATCCAGGAACACTGAAGCTTTCTTT.

This rearrangement joins TRBV27 to TRBJ2-7, with 7 bases lining up with TRBD1. The CDR3 has 15 residues. The V segment lost 5 bases and the J segment 3 bases; nucleotides outside the gene matches: 10. In germline, CDR1 is MNHEY, CDR2 SMNVEV (reference sequence). DNA for the CDR3: TGTGCCAGCAGTCCGGGGACCGGGACAGACTACGAGCAGTACTTC. Translating it yields CASSPGTGTDYEQYF.

This clone was seen only a few times. The gene calls are TRBV2 and TRBJ1-2; D is unresolved. The CDR3 loop spans 13 amino acids. Trimming stripped 1 base from V and 8 bases from J, with 11 bases between. Germline V gene data show CDR1 as SNHLY and CDR2 as FYNNEI. CDR3 loop: CASSEGPGYGYTF. The CDR3 nucleotides are TGTGCCAGCAGTGAAGGCCCGGGGTACGGCTACACCTTC.

The chain combines TRBV7-9 with TRBJ1-4; D gene ambiguous. CDR3 length: 14 amino acids. Germline lookup yields CDR1 SEHNR and CDR2 FQNEAQ (reference sequence). Trimming removed 1 base from V and 8 bases from J, with 11 bases in between. CDR3 in amino acids: CASSLGYGGEKLFF. In DNA, the CDR3 is TGTGCCAGCAGCTTAGGGTATGGAGGGGAAAAACTGTTTTTT.

The V gene is TRBV5-1, the J gene TRBJ2-7; D gene uncertain. From germline, CDR1 is SGHRS and CDR2 YFSETQ. Trimming cost V 0 bases and J 2 bases, with 9 bases left between them. This CDR3 contains 14 residues. In DNA form, the CDR3 reads TGCGCCAGCAGCTTGGTAGTACAGCCCTACGAGCAGTACTTC. Translating it yields CASSLVVQPYEQYF.

The chain combines TRBV5-1 with TRBJ2-3, with a tentative D call TRBD2 (6 bases). The CDR3 has 16 residues. Germline CDR1 SGHRS, CDR2 YFSETQ. Trimming removed 0 bases at V and 5 bases at J, with 16 bases between. The CDR3 nucleotides read TGCGCCAGCAGCTTGGGGAACAGCCGGCGGGGAGATACGCAGTATTTT. It codes for CASSLGNSRRGDTQYF.

The chain has TRBV10-3 and TRBJ2-3; TRBD2 agrees at 8 bases. Germline CDR1 reads ENHRY; CDR2 reads SYGVKD. V lost 6 bases, J lost 6 bases, and 8 bases stayed unmatched. The CDR3 spans 14 residues. The CDR3 protein is CAIRGAGEVDTQYF. CDR3 in DNA: TGTGCCATCAGGGGAGCGGGAGAAGTCGATACGCAGTATTTT.

This clone was seen only a few times. The identical CDR3 is also encoded by other nucleotide sequences in the sample. The gene calls are TRBV6-1 and TRBJ2-7; 13 nucleotides match TRBD2. The ends lost 1 base at V and 3 bases at J; junction bases unmatched: 0. The CDR3 has 15 amino acids. From germline, CDR1 is MNHNS and CDR2 SASEGT. In DNA, the CDR3 is TGTGCCAGCAGTGAAGGGACTAGCGGGAGCTACGAGCAGTACTTC. Its protein product is CASSEGTSGSYEQYF.

The DNA of the CDR3 is TGTGCCAGCGCCCCCCGGGACTACTCCTACGAGCAGTACTTC. Amino acids: CASAPRDYSYEQYF. The chain has TRBV9 and TRBJ2-7; 7 bases match TRBD2. V lost 7 bases and J lost 0; bases outside the gene matches: 7. Germline V gene sequence: CDR1 SGDLS, CDR2 YYNGEE. The CDR3 is made up of 14 amino acids.

The chain employs TRBV18 and TRBJ1-1, with D tentatively TRBD1 (5 bases). The CDR3 is 18 residues long. V gave up 4 bases and J gave up 0 bases, with 21 bases separating them. Germline V gene lookup returns CDR1 KGHSH and CDR2 LQKENI. CDR3 sequence (DNA): TGTGCCAGCTCACTGAGTCGTAGTTCGGACATCATGAACACTGAAGCTTTCTTT. Amino acid sequence: CASSLSRSSDIMNTEAFF.

The V and J genes are TRBV29-1 and TRBJ2-3; 9 nucleotides line up with TRBD2. V gave up 7 bases and J gave up 2 bases; unmatched junction bases: 4. The CDR3 sequence is 13 residues long. CDR1 and CDR2 (germline): SQVTM, ANQGSEA. Here the CDR3 DNA reads TGCAGCGGAACTAGCGGGCTCACAGATACGCAGTATTTT. This translates into CSGTSGLTDTQYF.

This sequence joins TRBV2 and TRBJ2-7, with a possible D match to TRBD1 (5 bases). Looked up from germline, CDR1 is SNHLY and CDR2 is FYNNEI. This CDR3 spans 13 amino acids. The ends were cut back, 11 bases at V and 3 bases at J, with 17 bases in the middle. CDR3 nucleotide sequence: TGTGCCGGCCAGGAAGGGGAACACTACGAGCAGTACTTC. Its translation: CAGQEGEHYEQYF.

The gene calls are TRBV6-5 and TRBJ2-7, with 9 bases fitting TRBD2. Germline CDR1 reads MNHEY; CDR2 reads SVGAGI. This CDR3 contains 15 residues. The V gene end was trimmed by 8 bases and the J gene end by 6 bases; junction bases not matched to a gene: 14. The CDR3: CASGTSGGRFSEQYF. The CDR3 coding sequence is TGTGCCAGCGGGACGAGCGGGGGGCGGTTCAGCGAGCAGTACTTC.

V gene TRBV4-1 combines with J gene TRBJ2-1; the match to TRBD2 covers 7 bases. V lost 0 bases, J lost 0 bases, and 5 bases stayed unmatched. From germline, CDR1 is MGHRA and CDR2 YSYEKL. The CDR3 loop spans 17 amino acids. DNA for the CDR3: TGCGCCAGCAGCCAAGAGACGTGGACTAGCTCCTACAATGAGCAGTTCTTC. Amino acid sequence: CASSQETWTSSYNEQFF.

The chain combines TRBV5-1 with TRBJ1-5, with D possibly TRBD1 on 5 matching bases. The germline gives CDR1 SGHRS, CDR2 YFSETQ. There are 13 residues in the CDR3. V gave up 0 bases and J gave up 6 bases, with 7 bases separating them. CDR3 protein: CASSLAQGQPQHF. CDR3 in DNA: TGCGCCAGCAGCTTGGCTCAGGGTCAGCCCCAGCATTTT.

In DNA, the CDR3 is TGCGCCAGCAGCCAAGTGGGGCGGAGTGTTAACACTGAAGCTTTCTTT. It specifies CASSQVGRSVNTEAFF. The chain joins TRBV4-3 to TRBJ1-1, with a tentative D call TRBD1 (5 bases). The length of the CDR3 is 16 residues. Per germline, CDR1 LGHNA and CDR2 YSLEER. The V and J ends lost 1 base and 2 bases respectively, with 14 bases between them.

V is TRBV25-1 and J is TRBJ2-5; possible D gene TRBD2, 7 bases. CDR1 is MGHDK and CDR2 is SYGVNS in the germline V gene. V lost 8 bases to trimming and J lost 3 bases, with 19 bases between them. The length of the CDR3 is 15 residues. The CDR3 reads CASGEGGGVEETQYF. The CDR3 region has the DNA TGTGCCAGCGGAGAGGGCGGGGGCGTTGAAGAGACCCAGTACTTC.

This rearrangement joins TRBV2 to TRBJ1-2; 7 nucleotides line up with TRBD1. Trimming took 9 bases from V and 4 from J; bases not matched to a gene: 11. Germline V lookup: CDR1 SNHLY, CDR2 FYNNEI. The CDR3 consists of 14 residues. CDR3: CARERQGSVYGYTF. The DNA of the CDR3 is TGTGCCAGGGAGAGACAGGGATCGGTCTATGGCTACACCTTC. Full variable domain (rest looked up from reference TRBV2 and TRBJ1-2): EPEVTQTPSHQVTQMGQEVILRCVPISNHLYFYWYRQILGQKVEFLVSFYNNEISEKSEIFDDQFSVERPDGSNFTLKIRSTKLEDSAMYFCARERQGSVYGYTFGSGTRLTVV.